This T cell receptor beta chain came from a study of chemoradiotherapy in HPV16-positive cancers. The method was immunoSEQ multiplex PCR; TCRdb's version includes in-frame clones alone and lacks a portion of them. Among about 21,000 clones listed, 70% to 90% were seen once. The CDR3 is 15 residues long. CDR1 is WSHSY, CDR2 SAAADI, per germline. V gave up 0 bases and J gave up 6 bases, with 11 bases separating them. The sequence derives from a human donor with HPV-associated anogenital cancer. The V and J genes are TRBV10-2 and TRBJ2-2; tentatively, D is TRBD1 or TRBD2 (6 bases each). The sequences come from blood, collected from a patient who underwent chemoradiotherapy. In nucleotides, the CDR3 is TGCGCCAGCAGTGAGTCCGTGAGGGGGGCCGGGGAGCTGTTTTTT. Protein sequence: CASSESVRGAGELFF.